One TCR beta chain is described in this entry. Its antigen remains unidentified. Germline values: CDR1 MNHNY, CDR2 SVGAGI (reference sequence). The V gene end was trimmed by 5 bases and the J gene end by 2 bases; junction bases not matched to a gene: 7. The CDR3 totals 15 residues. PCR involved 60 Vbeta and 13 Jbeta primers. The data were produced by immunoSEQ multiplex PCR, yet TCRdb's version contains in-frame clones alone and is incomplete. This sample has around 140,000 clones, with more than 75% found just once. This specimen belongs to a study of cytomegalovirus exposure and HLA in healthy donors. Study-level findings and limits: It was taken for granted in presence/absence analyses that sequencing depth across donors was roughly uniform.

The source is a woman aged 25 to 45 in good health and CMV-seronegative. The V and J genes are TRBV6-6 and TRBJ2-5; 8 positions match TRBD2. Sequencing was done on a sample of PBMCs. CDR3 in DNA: TGTGCCAGCAGTCCGATGCGGGGGGCTCAAGAGACCCAGTACTTC. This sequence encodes CASSPMRGAQETQYF.